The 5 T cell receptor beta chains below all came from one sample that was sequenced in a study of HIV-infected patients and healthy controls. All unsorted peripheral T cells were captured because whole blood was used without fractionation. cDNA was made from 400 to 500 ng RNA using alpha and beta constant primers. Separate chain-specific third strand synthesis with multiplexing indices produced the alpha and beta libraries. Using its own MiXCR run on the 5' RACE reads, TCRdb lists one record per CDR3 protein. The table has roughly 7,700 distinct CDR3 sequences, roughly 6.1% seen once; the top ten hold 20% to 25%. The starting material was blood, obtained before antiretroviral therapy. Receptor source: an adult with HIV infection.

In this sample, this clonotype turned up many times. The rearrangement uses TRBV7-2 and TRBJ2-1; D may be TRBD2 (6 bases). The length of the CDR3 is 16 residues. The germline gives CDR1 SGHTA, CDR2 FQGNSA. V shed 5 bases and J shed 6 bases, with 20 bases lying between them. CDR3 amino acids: CASSPLPRGAGNEQFF. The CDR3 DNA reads TGTGCCAGCAGCCCCCTCCCCCGCGGGGCCGGCAATGAGCAGTTCTTC.

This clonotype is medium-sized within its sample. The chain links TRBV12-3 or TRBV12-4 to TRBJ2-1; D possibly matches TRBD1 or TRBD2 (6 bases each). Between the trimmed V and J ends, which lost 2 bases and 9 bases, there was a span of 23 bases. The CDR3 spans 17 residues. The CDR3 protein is CASSLRRGPLLHGEQFF. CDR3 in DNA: TGTGCCAGCAGTTTACGTCGGGGGCCTCTTCTACATGGTGAGCAGTTCTTC.

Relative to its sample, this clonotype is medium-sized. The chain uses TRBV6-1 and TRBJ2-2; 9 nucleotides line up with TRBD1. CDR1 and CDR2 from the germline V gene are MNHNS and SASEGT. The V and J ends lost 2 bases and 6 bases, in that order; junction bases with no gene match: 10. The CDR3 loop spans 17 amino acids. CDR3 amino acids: CASSERVRTGVPGELFF. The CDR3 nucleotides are TGTGCCAGCAGTGAAAGAGTGAGGACAGGGGTTCCCGGGGAGCTGTTTTTT.

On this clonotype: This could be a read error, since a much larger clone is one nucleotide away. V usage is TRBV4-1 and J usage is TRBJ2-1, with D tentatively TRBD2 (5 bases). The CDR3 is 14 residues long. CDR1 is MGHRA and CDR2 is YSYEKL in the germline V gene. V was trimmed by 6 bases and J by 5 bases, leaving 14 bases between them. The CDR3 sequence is CASRQQRGDNEQFF. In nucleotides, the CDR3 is TGCGCCAGCAGGCAACAACGGGGAGACAATGAGCAGTTCTTC.

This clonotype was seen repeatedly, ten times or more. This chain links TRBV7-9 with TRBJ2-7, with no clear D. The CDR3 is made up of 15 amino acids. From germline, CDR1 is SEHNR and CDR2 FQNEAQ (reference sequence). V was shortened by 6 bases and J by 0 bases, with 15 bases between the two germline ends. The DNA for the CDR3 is TGTGCCAGCAGTTACGGTGCCGGTAGCTCCTACGAGCAGTACTTC. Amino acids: CASSYGAGSSYEQYF.